The following is a T cell receptor (beta chain) sequence with its context. The material for each subset, its genomic DNA, was split evenly across several immunoSEQ plates. The protocol was immunoSEQ multiplex PCR, while the TCRdb copy is restricted to in-frame clones and leaves out a portion. The sample yields under 1,100,000 clones, about 74% seen once. The data originate from a study of shared clonotypes between healthy human individuals. Trimming left V 5 bases short and J 1 base short, with 15 bases between. The CDR3 runs 15 residues. CDR1 SGHNT and CDR2 YYREEE come from the germline V gene (reference sequence).

The receptor comes from a man aged 18 to 29 in good health. Specimen: memory CD4+ T cells sorted from blood. Stated subset: CD45RA-negative fraction. The chain has TRBV5-4 and TRBJ1-1; D perhaps matches TRBD1 (5 bases). In DNA form, the CDR3 reads TGTGCCAGCAGGACAGATGGTACAGGGAACACTGAAGCTTTCTTT. Translated, it gives CASRTDGTGNTEAFF.